This is a list of T cell receptor beta chains from one sample in a study of blood T cell repertoires in COVID-19. Sequenced by immunoSEQ multiplex PCR; TCRdb stores in-frame clones only, minus some. The sample includes roughly 55,000 clones, more than 60% of them seen just once. The specimen sequenced was peripheral blood. These receptors originate from a human donor in a cohort sampled during active COVID-19. Both conserved end residues are part of each CDR3. D genes are given only for firm matches. The size field is filled for only some rows; it gives once, few, many or a size class.

v_call: TRBV20-1; j_call: TRBJ2-2; d_call: NA; clone_size: NA; cdr3_aa: CSARAGMVLFF; cdr3_nt: TGCAGTGCTAGGGCAGGAATGGTGCTGTTTTTT
v_call: TRBV3-1/TRBV3-2; j_call: TRBJ2-1; d_call: TRBD2; clone_size: NA; cdr3_aa: CASSQMLAANEQFF; cdr3_nt: TGTGCCAGCAGCCAAATGCTAGCGGCCAATGAGCAGTTCTTC
v_call: TRBV11-3; j_call: TRBJ2-1; d_call: NA; clone_size: NA; cdr3_aa: CASSLDGSWYNEQFF; cdr3_nt: TGTGCCAGCAGCTTAGACGGGAGTTGGTACAATGAGCAGTTCTTC
v_call: TRBV7-3; j_call: TRBJ1-3; d_call: NA; clone_size: NA; cdr3_aa: CASSLTGGYSGNTIYF; cdr3_nt: TGTGCCAGCAGCTTAACGGGGGGATACTCTGGAAACACCATATATTTT
v_call: TRBV3-1/TRBV3-2; j_call: TRBJ1-6; d_call: TRBD1; clone_size: NA; cdr3_aa: CASSHKNRGAPLHF; cdr3_nt: TGTGCCAGCAGCCATAAGAACAGGGGAGCACCCCTCCACTTT
v_call: TRBV4-3; j_call: TRBJ2-7; d_call: TRBD1; clone_size: NA; cdr3_aa: CASSQDEGDRSYEQYF; cdr3_nt: TGCGCCAGCAGCCAAGATGAGGGGGACAGGAGTTACGAGCAGTACTTC
v_call: TRBV5-1; j_call: TRBJ2-3; d_call: NA; clone_size: many; cdr3_aa: CASSLDWVLPPSPDTQYF; cdr3_nt: TGCGCCAGCAGCTTGGATTGGGTACTTCCTCCTAGCCCAGATACGCAGTATTTT
v_call: TRBV5-1; j_call: TRBJ2-7; d_call: NA; clone_size: NA; cdr3_aa: CASSHFGELSPGQYF; cdr3_nt: TGCGCCAGCAGCCACTTCGGGGAGCTTAGCCCCGGGCAGTACTTC
v_call: TRBV7-2; j_call: TRBJ1-5; d_call: NA; clone_size: NA; cdr3_aa: CASSLRQGSNQPQHF; cdr3_nt: TGTGCCAGCAGCTTAAGGCAGGGAAGCAATCAGCCCCAGCATTTT
v_call: TRBV5-8; j_call: TRBJ2-7; d_call: TRBD1; clone_size: NA; cdr3_aa: CASRKPGQGLEYF; cdr3_nt: TGTGCCAGCCGAAAACCGGGACAGGGGTTAGAGTACTTC
v_call: TRBV10-3; j_call: TRBJ2-1; d_call: TRBD2; clone_size: once; cdr3_aa: CAITEETSGRNEQFF; cdr3_nt: TGTGCCATCACTGAAGAGACTAGCGGGAGGAATGAGCAGTTCTTC
v_call: TRBV6-1; j_call: TRBJ1-6; d_call: TRBD1; clone_size: NA; cdr3_aa: CASSVTGGTYNSPLHF; cdr3_nt: TGTGCCAGCAGTGTAACAGGGGGTACCTATAATTCACCCCTCCACTTT
v_call: TRBV27; j_call: TRBJ1-1; d_call: TRBD1; clone_size: NA; cdr3_aa: CASSLYRQGRYEAFF; cdr3_nt: TGTGCCAGCAGTTTGTATAGACAGGGGAGGTACGAAGCTTTCTTT
v_call: TRBV7-9; j_call: TRBJ2-1; d_call: TRBD2; clone_size: NA; cdr3_aa: CASSRTSGREHEQFF; cdr3_nt: TGTGCCAGCAGCCGGACTAGCGGGAGAGAGCATGAGCAGTTCTTC
v_call: TRBV2; j_call: TRBJ2-1; d_call: TRBD1; clone_size: NA; cdr3_aa: CASSRQGSEQFF; cdr3_nt: TGTGCCAGCAGTCGACAGGGGAGTGAGCAGTTCTTC
v_call: TRBV9; j_call: TRBJ2-5; d_call: NA; clone_size: NA; cdr3_aa: CASSEGRPEGQETQYF; cdr3_nt: TGTGCCAGCAGCGAAGGTCGCCCGGAGGGACAAGAGACCCAGTACTTC
v_call: TRBV28; j_call: TRBJ1-2; d_call: TRBD1; clone_size: NA; cdr3_aa: CASSLGGTGYGYTF; cdr3_nt: TGTGCCAGCAGTTTAGGGGGGACAGGCTATGGCTACACCTTC
v_call: TRBV6-6; j_call: TRBJ2-7; d_call: TRBD2; clone_size: NA; cdr3_aa: CASRPETSGGYEQYF; cdr3_nt: TGTGCCAGCAGACCCGAGACTAGCGGGGGCTACGAGCAGTACTTC
v_call: TRBV6-5; j_call: TRBJ2-3; d_call: NA; clone_size: NA; cdr3_aa: CASSLRPPSTDTQYF; cdr3_nt: TGTGCCAGCAGTTTGCGGCCCCCTAGCACAGATACGCAGTATTTT
v_call: TRBV6-5; j_call: TRBJ2-7; d_call: TRBD1; clone_size: NA; cdr3_aa: CASSNTGTGFYEQYF; cdr3_nt: TGTGCCAGCAGTAATACCGGGACAGGGTTCTACGAGCAGTACTTC
v_call: TRBV7-8; j_call: TRBJ2-5; d_call: TRBD2; clone_size: NA; cdr3_aa: CASSLRNRLAGEGETQYF; cdr3_nt: TGTGCCAGCAGCTTGAGGAACCGACTAGCGGGAGAAGGAGAGACCCAGTACTTC
v_call: TRBV5-1; j_call: TRBJ1-2; d_call: TRBD1; clone_size: NA; cdr3_aa: CASSWDRMDYGYTF; cdr3_nt: TGCGCCAGCAGCTGGGACAGGATGGACTATGGCTACACCTTC
v_call: TRBV19; j_call: TRBJ2-5; d_call: NA; clone_size: NA; cdr3_aa: CASSIVALATRTQETQYF; cdr3_nt: TGTGCCAGTAGTATAGTAGCGCTAGCGACGCGGACGCAAGAGACCCAGTACTTC
v_call: TRBV6-4; j_call: TRBJ2-2; d_call: NA; clone_size: NA; cdr3_aa: CASSDSFGTNTGELFF; cdr3_nt: TGTGCCAGCAGTGACTCTTTCGGGACGAACACCGGGGAGCTGTTTTTT
v_call: TRBV11-2; j_call: TRBJ2-4; d_call: NA; clone_size: NA; cdr3_aa: CATTKYGGAKNIQYF; cdr3_nt: TGTGCCACCACAAAATACGGGGGTGCCAAAAACATTCAGTACTTC
v_call: TRBV9; j_call: TRBJ1-5; d_call: NA; clone_size: NA; cdr3_aa: CASSQGGSINQPQHF; cdr3_nt: TGTGCCAGCAGCCAAGGAGGGTCTATCAATCAGCCCCAGCATTTT
v_call: TRBV3-1/TRBV3-2; j_call: TRBJ1-1; d_call: NA; clone_size: few; cdr3_aa: CASSRWGQNTEAFF; cdr3_nt: TGTGCCAGCAGCCGCTGGGGACAGAACACTGAAGCTTTCTTT
v_call: TRBV6-4; j_call: TRBJ2-3; d_call: NA; clone_size: NA; cdr3_aa: CASSDGGGTDTQYF; cdr3_nt: TGTGCCAGCAGTGACGGGGGCGGCACAGATACGCAGTATTTT
v_call: TRBV5-1; j_call: TRBJ1-3; d_call: NA; clone_size: NA; cdr3_aa: CASSLTGTGNTIYF; cdr3_nt: TGCGCCAGCAGCTTGACAGGGACTGGAAACACCATATATTTT
v_call: TRBV29-1; j_call: TRBJ2-5; d_call: TRBD2; clone_size: NA; cdr3_aa: CSGVLAGGPRYF; cdr3_nt: TGCAGCGGGGTACTAGCGGGAGGCCCCCGGTACTTC
v_call: TRBV5-5; j_call: TRBJ2-1; d_call: TRBD1; clone_size: once; cdr3_aa: CASSFSPTGKGNEQFF; cdr3_nt: TGTGCCAGCAGCTTCTCCCCGACAGGGAAGGGTAATGAGCAGTTCTTC
v_call: TRBV28; j_call: TRBJ2-7; d_call: TRBD1; clone_size: NA; cdr3_aa: CASSLPQGAGEQYF; cdr3_nt: TGTGCCAGCAGTTTACCCCAGGGGGCGGGCGAGCAGTACTTC
v_call: TRBV19; j_call: TRBJ1-2; d_call: TRBD1; clone_size: NA; cdr3_aa: CASSIPGDSYGYTF; cdr3_nt: TGTGCCAGTAGTATACCCGGGGACAGCTACGGCTACACCTTC
v_call: TRBV28; j_call: TRBJ1-3; d_call: NA; clone_size: NA; cdr3_aa: CASRVGGSGNTIYF; cdr3_nt: TGTGCCAGCAGGGTCGGCGGCTCTGGAAACACCATATATTTT
v_call: TRBV5-1; j_call: TRBJ1-1; d_call: NA; clone_size: NA; cdr3_aa: CASSSTGTEAFF; cdr3_nt: TGCGCCAGCAGCAGCACAGGGACTGAAGCTTTCTTT
v_call: TRBV30; j_call: TRBJ2-6; d_call: TRBD1; clone_size: NA; cdr3_aa: CAWSPGQGASGANVLTF; cdr3_nt: TGTGCCTGGAGCCCGGGACAGGGGGCATCTGGGGCCAACGTCCTGACTTTC
v_call: TRBV7-3; j_call: TRBJ1-1; d_call: NA; clone_size: NA; cdr3_aa: CASSLRGGTEAFF; cdr3_nt: TGTGCCAGCAGCTTAAGAGGGGGCACTGAAGCTTTCTTT
v_call: TRBV28; j_call: TRBJ2-1; d_call: NA; clone_size: NA; cdr3_aa: CASSLGSYNEQFF; cdr3_nt: TGTGCCAGCAGTTTGGGGAGCTACAATGAGCAGTTCTTC
v_call: TRBV12-3/TRBV12-4; j_call: TRBJ2-7; d_call: NA; clone_size: NA; cdr3_aa: CASSLGRYEQYF; cdr3_nt: TGTGCCAGCAGCCTAGGAAGATACGAGCAGTACTTC
v_call: TRBV6-2/TRBV6-3; j_call: TRBJ2-7; d_call: TRBD1; clone_size: NA; cdr3_aa: CASSLISGTVTYEQYF; cdr3_nt: TGTGCCAGCAGTTTAATCTCCGGGACAGTAACCTACGAGCAGTACTTC